This TCR beta chain emerged from a study of identical twins. Findings and caveats of the study: Invariant MAIT and iNKT cells may have partly biased zero-insertion analyses.

Losses at the gene ends were 1 base for V and 15 bases for J; bases not matched to a gene: 11. This CDR3 contains 15 residues. Germline assignment: CDR1 SGHTS and CDR2 YDEGEE. A note on this clonotype: Its matching antigen is unknown.

Template switching (which added a universal primer site) was used, and cDNA carried unique molecular identifiers. TCRdb reprocessed the 5' RACE reads with MiXCR, giving one entry per CDR3 protein. This table has hundreds of thousands of distinct CDR3 sequences, more than 6.5% appearing once. In addition, the sample was reused for a study of yellow fever vaccine responses in identical twins.

The clonotype comes from a woman between 18 and 30 years old in good health. Sequenced: memory (CD45RO+) T cells sorted from blood. This chain uses TRBV5-8 with TRBJ2-4, with 12 nucleotides matching TRBD1. The DNA for the CDR3 is TGTGCCAGCAGCTTGATGCCGGGACAGGGGGCATGGGTGTACTTC. Protein sequence: CASSLMPGQGAWVYF.